Below are 12 T cell receptor beta chains sequenced from a single sample in a study of blood T cell repertoires in COVID-19 (dated by TCRdb to 2018 to 2021). Library generation was performed with the immunoSEQ multiplex PCR assay. Drawn from immuneACCESS, this table holds only the in-frame rearrangements with V and J called that TCRdb kept. Clones are partly lost; checked studies trace under half to an unresolved V gene and leave the rest unexplained. The sample table shows around 100,000 clones, and more than 70% are seen once. Roughly 2.6% of the sample is held by the ten biggest clonotypes. The specimen sequenced was peripheral blood. These receptors all stem from a middle-aged man with COVID-19, enrolled during active disease.

This chain links TRBV4-3 with TRBJ2-3; 14 bases match TRBD2. The CDR3 is 17 residues long. Germline CDR1 is LGHNA and CDR2 is YSLEER. J was trimmed by 6 bases and V by 2 bases; bases with no gene match: 7. CDR3 DNA: TGCGCCAGCAGCCAACACCGACTAGCGGGGGGGCAGGATACGCAGTATTTT. Amino acid sequence: CASSQHRLAGGQDTQYF.

The rearrangement joins TRBV6-2 or TRBV6-3 to TRBJ1-6, with 7 positions matching TRBD1. The germline V gene has CDR1 MNHEY and CDR2 SVGEGT. This CDR3 region has 17 residues. Trimming at V came to 6 bases and at J to 8 bases, leaving 16 bases not matched to a gene. This CDR3 reads CASSRPPQGKGYSPLHF. CDR3 DNA sequence: TGTGCCAGCAGCCGACCACCACAGGGGAAGGGATATTCACCCCTCCACTTT.

This clone was recorded once. V and J are TRBV5-8 and TRBJ2-1; 7 bases are a match to TRBD1. With 3 bases clipped from V and 4 bases from J, the junction kept 10 bases outside the gene matches. Per germline, CDR1 SGHTS and CDR2 YDEGEE. This CDR3 contains 16 residues. The CDR3 loop reads CASSSTPGTVYNEQFF. CDR3 bases: TGTGCCAGCAGCTCTACACCCGGGACAGTTTACAATGAGCAGTTCTTC.

V is TRBV6-5 and J is TRBJ2-2, with D possibly matching TRBD2 (5 bases). Germline CDR1 and CDR2: MNHEY and SVGAGI. The ends were cut back, 2 bases at V and 4 bases at J, with 14 bases in the middle. This CDR3 contains 16 residues. The chain's CDR3 is CASSYGSGEPTGELFF. The CDR3 DNA is TGTGCCAGCAGTTACGGGTCCGGGGAACCCACCGGGGAGCTGTTTTTT.

V is TRBV2 and J is TRBJ1-5; maybe TRBD1 (6 bases). Germline CDR1 reads SNHLY; CDR2 reads FYNNEI. This CDR3 is 14 amino acids long. V was cut by 4 bases and J by 0 bases, with 7 bases left in between. The CDR3 DNA is TGTGCCAGCAGTGGACAGGTTAGCAATCAGCCCCAGCATTTT. Amino acid sequence: CASSGQVSNQPQHF.

The CDR3 DNA follows: TGCGCCAGCAGTCCAGGACAGGGCCCTTATAATTCACCCCTCCACTTT. As protein: CASSPGQGPYNSPLHF. This chain links TRBV10-2 with TRBJ1-6; 8 bases are shared with TRBD1. Germline CDR1 WSHSY, CDR2 SAAADI. Unmatched junction bases numbered 7, after V lost 5 bases and J lost 4 bases. This CDR3 spans 16 amino acids.

This clone showed up just a few times. V usage is TRBV19 and J usage is TRBJ2-7; TRBD1 matches at 10 bases. The J segment lost 0 bases and the V segment lost 5 bases, leaving 10 bases of the junction unmatched. The CDR3 covers 17 residues. Germline assignment: CDR1 LNHDA and CDR2 SQIVND (reference sequence). CDR3 loop: CASSYRPGQGFSYEQYF. In nucleotides, the CDR3 is TGTGCCAGTAGTTATAGACCGGGACAGGGGTTCTCCTACGAGCAGTACTTC.

This clone appeared once. The rearrangement joins TRBV4-1 to TRBJ2-7, with D possibly TRBD2 on 6 matching bases. Trimming left V 0 bases short and J 6 bases short, with 18 bases between. CDR1 MGHRA and CDR2 YSYEKL come from the germline V gene. This CDR3 is 16 amino acids long. The CDR3 region is CASSQEGGGPFGEQYF. DNA for the CDR3: TGCGCCAGCAGCCAAGAGGGAGGTGGGCCCTTCGGCGAGCAGTACTTC.

This clone came up once. The chain is built from TRBV5-4 and TRBJ2-2, with 14 bases fitting TRBD2. The V segment lost 5 bases and the J segment 7 bases; nucleotides outside the gene matches: 7. The germline CDR1 and CDR2 sequences are SGHNT and YYREEE (reference sequence). The CDR3 runs to 16 residues. CDR3 sequence (DNA): TGTGCCAGCAGTAACGGACTAGCGGGGGGTTACGGGGAGCTGTTTTTT. This gives the protein CASSNGLAGGYGELFF.

This chain joins TRBV29-1 and TRBJ1-2, with TRBD1 matching 7 bases. Per the germline V gene, CDR1 is SQVTM and CDR2 is ANQGSEA. V shed 5 bases and J 7 bases; nucleotides not matched to a gene: 7. The CDR3 is 12 amino acids. CDR3 bases: TGCAGCGTTCTCCCGGCAGGGGGTGGCTACACCTTC. Its translation is CSVLPAGGGYTF. The full variable domain, completed using reference TRBV29-1 and TRBJ1-2, is SAVISQKPSRDICQRGTSLTIQCQVDSQVTMMFWYRQQPGQSLTLIATANQGSEATYESGFVIDKFPISRPNLTFSTLTVSNMSPEDSSIYLCSVLPAGGGYTFGSGTRLTVV.

V is TRBV18 and J is TRBJ2-5; 8 nucleotides align to TRBD2. The germline V gene encodes CDR1 KGHSH and CDR2 LQKENI. Trimming took 6 bases from V and 4 from J; bases not matched to a gene: 4. The CDR3 contains 13 residues. CDR3 coding DNA: TGTGCCAGCTCCCCCGGGGGGGGAGAGACCCAGTACTTC. Amino acid sequence: CASSPGGGETQYF. The whole variable domain, remainder taken from reference TRBV18 and TRBJ2-5, is NAGVMQNPRHLVRRRGQEARLRCSPMKGHSHVYWYRQLPEEGLKFMVYLQKENIIDESGMPKERFSAEFPKEGPSILRIQQVVRGDSAAYFCASSPGGGETQYFGPGTRLLVL.

The chain joins TRBV6-5 to TRBJ1-2; TRBD1 matches 9 bases. V was pared by 0 bases and J by 11 bases, with 4 bases of the junction left unmatched. Germline CDR1 is MNHEY and CDR2 is SVGAGI. The CDR3 consists of 13 residues. CDR3 nucleotide sequence: TGTGCCAGCAGTTACTCCACAGGGGGCGGGTACACCTTC. Protein sequence: CASSYSTGGGYTF.